These T cell receptor beta chains were read from a single sample in a study of shared clonotypes between healthy human individuals. TCRdb's copy holds only in-frame clones and misses some; the assay was immunoSEQ multiplex PCR. The sample shows about 2.1 million clones, about 94% of them seen only once. The sequencing input was naive CD8+ T cells from PBMCs. The source of these receptors is a man in his late teens or twenties in good health. Some clones in this sample may be carry-over from other donors' samples. Both conserved end residues are part of each CDR3. The order of the fields is clone size, V gene, J gene, D gene, CDR3 DNA, CDR3 protein. A D gene is named only where the DNA matches it firmly. Size is stated for part of the rows, as once, few or many counts, or as a class when the clone is expanded.

abundance: .; v_gene: TRBV30; j_gene: TRBJ2-7; d_gene: .; CDR3nt: TGTGCCTGGAGTCCGGGGGCCTACGAGCAGTACTTC; CDR3aa: CAWSPGAYEQYF
abundance: few; v_gene: TRBV2; j_gene: TRBJ2-7; d_gene: .; CDR3nt: TGTGCCAGCAGTCGAAACTACGAGCAGTACTTC; CDR3aa: CASSRNYEQYF
abundance: once; v_gene: TRBV10-1; j_gene: TRBJ1-5; d_gene: .; CDR3nt: TGCGCCAGCAGTGACTACAATAGCAATCAGCCCCAGCATTTT; CDR3aa: CASSDYNSNQPQHF
abundance: .; v_gene: TRBV5-6; j_gene: TRBJ2-1; d_gene: .; CDR3nt: TGTGCCAGCAGCTTGGTAGAGGGGGGAGGAAGGCAGTTCTTC; CDR3aa: CASSLVEGGGRQFF
abundance: .; v_gene: TRBV30; j_gene: TRBJ1-5; d_gene: TRBD1; CDR3nt: TGTGCCTGGAGTGTACAGGGACAGGGATATCAGCCCCAGCATTTT; CDR3aa: CAWSVQGQGYQPQHF
abundance: .; v_gene: TRBV27; j_gene: TRBJ1-5; d_gene: .; CDR3nt: TGTGCCAGCAGTTTAGTCGCAGGGAAGGGCAATCAGCCCCAGCATTTT; CDR3aa: CASSLVAGKGNQPQHF
abundance: .; v_gene: TRBV9; j_gene: TRBJ2-1; d_gene: TRBD2; CDR3nt: TGTGCCAGCAGCGTAAGGCGACTAGCGGGAGGGCCAAACAATGAGCAGTTCTTC; CDR3aa: CASSVRRLAGGPNNEQFF
abundance: .; v_gene: TRBV5-1; j_gene: TRBJ2-7; d_gene: .; CDR3nt: TGCGCCAGCAGCCCAATCCCGGCCGCGGCCTACGAGCAGTACTTC; CDR3aa: CASSPIPAAAYEQYF
abundance: .; v_gene: TRBV9; j_gene: TRBJ1-5; d_gene: .; CDR3nt: TGTGCCAGCAGCGTAGACCTTAATCAGCCCCAGCATTTT; CDR3aa: CASSVDLNQPQHF
abundance: .; v_gene: TRBV9; j_gene: TRBJ2-3; d_gene: TRBD2; CDR3nt: TGTGCCAGCAGCGTTACTAGCGGGAGAAAGGATACGCAGTATTTT; CDR3aa: CASSVTSGRKDTQYF
abundance: .; v_gene: TRBV7-6; j_gene: TRBJ2-7; d_gene: TRBD1; CDR3nt: TGTGCCAGCAGCGACGGAGGGACAGGGTCGTTCGAGCAGTACTTC; CDR3aa: CASSDGGTGSFEQYF
abundance: .; v_gene: TRBV6-5; j_gene: TRBJ1-1; d_gene: .; CDR3nt: TGTGCCAGCAGTTACGGGGGCCTGGACACTGAAGCTTTCTTT; CDR3aa: CASSYGGLDTEAFF
abundance: .; v_gene: TRBV19; j_gene: TRBJ2-3; d_gene: .; CDR3nt: TGTGCCAGTAGCGGGGACTTAGCCCTCACAGATACGCAGTATTTT; CDR3aa: CASSGDLALTDTQYF
abundance: .; v_gene: TRBV5-1; j_gene: TRBJ1-1; d_gene: TRBD1; CDR3nt: TGCGCCAGCAGCCAAGGACAGGGTTTCTACACTGAAGCTTTCTTT; CDR3aa: CASSQGQGFYTEAFF
abundance: .; v_gene: TRBV5-8; j_gene: TRBJ2-7; d_gene: .; CDR3nt: TGTGCCAGCAGCTTGGGGGCTTACCTTTCCTACGAGCAGTACTTC; CDR3aa: CASSLGAYLSYEQYF
abundance: .; v_gene: TRBV28; j_gene: TRBJ2-7; d_gene: TRBD1; CDR3nt: TGTGCCAGCAGTTTCGACAGGGGGGACGAGCAGTACTTC; CDR3aa: CASSFDRGDEQYF
abundance: .; v_gene: TRBV28; j_gene: TRBJ1-2; d_gene: .; CDR3nt: TGTGCCAGCAGTTTTCCCAGGGACACTAACTATGGCTACACCTTC; CDR3aa: CASSFPRDTNYGYTF
abundance: .; v_gene: TRBV2; j_gene: TRBJ2-1; d_gene: .; CDR3nt: TGTGCCAGCACCCGGACTGGAGGGGATGAGCAGTTCTTC; CDR3aa: CASTRTGGDEQFF
abundance: .; v_gene: TRBV5-1; j_gene: TRBJ2-1; d_gene: .; CDR3nt: TGCGCCAGCAGCTTGGGAGGCCCAACCTACTATGAGCAGTTCTTC; CDR3aa: CASSLGGPTYYEQFF
abundance: .; v_gene: TRBV14; j_gene: TRBJ1-1; d_gene: .; CDR3nt: TGTGCCAGCAGCCAAGGACAGCTGCCTGAAGCTTTCTTT; CDR3aa: CASSQGQLPEAFF
abundance: .; v_gene: TRBV28; j_gene: TRBJ2-1; d_gene: .; CDR3nt: TGTGCCAGCAGAATTACGCGCTCCTACAATGAGCAGTTCTTC; CDR3aa: CASRITRSYNEQFF
abundance: .; v_gene: TRBV15; j_gene: TRBJ2-5; d_gene: TRBD2; CDR3nt: TGTGCCACCAGCAGAGGGGTCGGGAGGACACAAGAGACCCAGTACTTC; CDR3aa: CATSRGVGRTQETQYF
abundance: once; v_gene: TRBV30; j_gene: TRBJ1-2; d_gene: .; CDR3nt: TGTGCCTGGAGCCCAATGGGGGAAAGAGGCTACACCTTC; CDR3aa: CAWSPMGERGYTF
abundance: .; v_gene: TRBV10-2; j_gene: TRBJ2-3; d_gene: TRBD2; CDR3nt: TGCGCCAGCAGTGAGCCCCTAGCGGATCCCATTTCAGATACGCAGTATTTT; CDR3aa: CASSEPLADPISDTQYF
abundance: .; v_gene: TRBV5-1; j_gene: TRBJ1-1; d_gene: TRBD1; CDR3nt: TGCGCCAGCAGCTTGGTAGGACAGGGGGTTTCGAACACTGAAGCTTTCTTT; CDR3aa: CASSLVGQGVSNTEAFF
abundance: .; v_gene: TRBV7-8; j_gene: TRBJ2-3; d_gene: TRBD1; CDR3nt: TGTGCCAGCAGCCCCAGGGTGACAGGGGAGGCAGATACGCAGTATTTT; CDR3aa: CASSPRVTGEADTQYF
abundance: .; v_gene: TRBV9; j_gene: TRBJ1-3; d_gene: .; CDR3nt: TGTGCCAGCAGCGTAGTTCTGGGAGACACCATATATTTT; CDR3aa: CASSVVLGDTIYF
abundance: .; v_gene: TRBV28; j_gene: TRBJ2-3; d_gene: .; CDR3nt: TGTGCCAGCAGTTCACCAACACCCCTCACAGATACGCAGTATTTT; CDR3aa: CASSSPTPLTDTQYF
abundance: .; v_gene: TRBV7-9; j_gene: TRBJ2-7; d_gene: .; CDR3nt: TGTGCCAGCAGCAACAGGGCCCCGCGGGGTTACGAGCAGTACTTC; CDR3aa: CASSNRAPRGYEQYF
abundance: .; v_gene: TRBV11-2; j_gene: TRBJ2-7; d_gene: .; CDR3nt: TGTGCCAGCAGCTTAGGCGGGACATATCTCTACGAGCAGTACTTC; CDR3aa: CASSLGGTYLYEQYF
abundance: .; v_gene: TRBV19; j_gene: TRBJ2-7; d_gene: .; CDR3nt: TGTGCCAGGTCCGGGAAGTACGAGCAGTACTTC; CDR3aa: CARSGKYEQYF
abundance: once; v_gene: TRBV7-9; j_gene: TRBJ2-5; d_gene: .; CDR3nt: TGTGCCAGCAGCTCCTACCTTATTAGGACAGCCAGCTACCAAGAGACCCAGTACTTC; CDR3aa: CASSSYLIRTASYQETQYF
abundance: .; v_gene: TRBV7-8; j_gene: TRBJ2-1; d_gene: .; CDR3nt: TGTGCCAGCAGCCCTGACCGTTTCATAAGCTCCTACAATGAGCAGTTCTTC; CDR3aa: CASSPDRFISSYNEQFF
abundance: .; v_gene: TRBV28; j_gene: TRBJ1-2; d_gene: .; CDR3nt: TGTGCCAGCACTACCGTCGGCAGGGCCCCCTATGGCTACACCTTC; CDR3aa: CASTTVGRAPYGYTF
abundance: .; v_gene: TRBV6-8; j_gene: TRBJ1-4; d_gene: TRBD1; CDR3nt: TGTGCCAGCAATGGGTGCAGGGGGGGGGAAAAACTGTTTTTT; CDR3aa: CASNGCRGGEKLFF
abundance: .; v_gene: TRBV11-2; j_gene: TRBJ2-7; d_gene: .; CDR3nt: TGTGCCAGCAGCTCCCGTGGGTCTACCAAGGCGGACGAGCAGTACTTC; CDR3aa: CASSSRGSTKADEQYF
abundance: .; v_gene: TRBV9; j_gene: TRBJ2-2; d_gene: .; CDR3nt: TGTGCCAGCAGCGTAGGGTCAGAAACCGGGGAGCTGTTTTTT; CDR3aa: CASSVGSETGELFF
abundance: .; v_gene: TRBV7-8; j_gene: TRBJ2-3; d_gene: .; CDR3nt: TGTGCCAGCAGCTCCCTGGGGGTAGAGTACCGTGCGCAGTATTTT; CDR3aa: CASSSLGVEYRAQYF
abundance: .; v_gene: TRBV28; j_gene: TRBJ2-7; d_gene: .; CDR3nt: TGTGCCAGCAGCTTAAAGACAGGCGCCTACGAGCAGTACTTC; CDR3aa: CASSLKTGAYEQYF
abundance: .; v_gene: TRBV13; j_gene: TRBJ2-5; d_gene: .; CDR3nt: TGTGCCAGCAGCCCGGCGGAGCCTGGAGAGACCCAGTACTTC; CDR3aa: CASSPAEPGETQYF
abundance: .; v_gene: TRBV27; j_gene: TRBJ2-3; d_gene: TRBD1; CDR3nt: TGTGCCAGCAGTTTATCCCAGGGGGCTGTAGATACGCAGTATTTT; CDR3aa: CASSLSQGAVDTQYF
abundance: .; v_gene: TRBV28; j_gene: TRBJ2-5; d_gene: .; CDR3nt: TGTGCCAGCAGTTTGCATTGGGGGTTGTCAGAGACCCAGTACTTC; CDR3aa: CASSLHWGLSETQYF
abundance: .; v_gene: TRBV28; j_gene: TRBJ2-2; d_gene: TRBD1; CDR3nt: TGTGCCAGCAGTTTAGTGAGGGGGCCCGGGGAGCTGTTTTTT; CDR3aa: CASSLVRGPGELFF
abundance: .; v_gene: TRBV7-8; j_gene: TRBJ2-3; d_gene: .; CDR3nt: TGTGCCAGCAGCTTAGCGCCAGGAGTCCTGTTGAGGGGTACGCAGTATTTT; CDR3aa: CASSLAPGVLLRGTQYF
abundance: .; v_gene: TRBV7-9; j_gene: TRBJ1-1; d_gene: .; CDR3nt: TGTGCCAGCAGCTTGGGACACCGGGGGGCCACTGAAGCTTTCTTT; CDR3aa: CASSLGHRGATEAFF
abundance: .; v_gene: TRBV15; j_gene: TRBJ1-1; d_gene: .; CDR3nt: TGTGCCACCAGCAGGTCGGGGGGCGGGGGTGAAGCTTTCTTT; CDR3aa: CATSRSGGGGEAFF
abundance: .; v_gene: TRBV28; j_gene: TRBJ1-3; d_gene: TRBD1; CDR3nt: TGTGCCAGCAGAGCAAAGGACAGGATTTATGGAAACACCATATATTTT; CDR3aa: CASRAKDRIYGNTIYF